Below, 6 T cell receptor beta chains from the same sample are listed, as sequenced in a study of T-cell memory formation after mild COVID-19 (dated by TCRdb to the early 2020s). Library prep was done by 5' RACE. Sequencing instrument: Illumina NovaSeq 6000. TCRdb took the public reads, trimmed them with fastp at Q25, ran MiXCR for clone calling and kept in-frame beta chains. Every entry covers one CDR3 protein and lists the most common genes and DNA from its rows. In this sample the table shows hundreds of thousands of distinct CDR3 sequences, approximately 16% of which occur a single time. The top ten constitute 20% to 25% of the sample. The sequencing input was PBMCs or a T cell subset sorted from them (not recorded which). These receptors were taken from a man aged 18-30 years who had mild COVID-19 (a few samples of this study predate the infection). The sample titles of this study are shuffled in the database, so cell type and time point are left out; the donor was told from shared clones.

In this sample, this clonotype turned up many times. This chain links TRBV7-2 with TRBJ2-3; either TRBD1 or TRBD2 may supply D (5 bases each). This CDR3 spans 16 amino acids. The germline CDR1 and CDR2 sequences are SGHTA and FQGNSA. Trimming took 5 bases from V and 0 from J, leaving 15 bases between them. The CDR3 DNA sequence: TGTGCCAGCAGCGCAGGGACCTACCTGAGCACAGATACGCAGTATTTT. Its translation is CASSAGTYLSTDTQYF. The whole variable domain, remainder taken from reference TRBV7-2 and TRBJ2-3, is GAGVSQSPSNKVTEKGKDVELRCDPISGHTALYWYRQSLGQGLEFLIYFQGNSAPDKSGLPSDRFSAERTGGSVSTLTIQRTQQEDSAVYLCASSAGTYLSTDTQYFGPGTRLTVL.

The V and J genes are TRBV20-1 and TRBJ1-2; no clear D gene. Germline V gene sequence: CDR1 DFQATT, CDR2 SNEGSKA (reference sequence). The CDR3 totals 12 residues. Trimming left V 8 bases short and J 1 base short, with 11 bases between. CDR3 loop: CSPRWYNYGYTF. CDR3 sequence (DNA): TGCAGTCCCAGGTGGTATAACTATGGCTACACCTTC.

The chain joins TRBV7-9 to TRBJ1-3; D might be TRBD1 (5 bases). The CDR3 totals 12 residues. The V end lost 5 bases, the J end lost 8 bases, and 10 bases lay between the germline ends. Germline V gene lookup returns CDR1 SEHNR and CDR2 FQNEAQ (reference sequence). DNA for the CDR3: TGTGCCAGCAGCAAGCCGGGGGACACCATATATTTT. Its translation is CASSKPGDTIYF.

J is TRBJ2-5 and V is TRBV6-2 or TRBV6-3; tentatively, D is TRBD1 (5 bases). Germline V CDR1 and CDR2: MNHEY, SVGEGT. CDR3 length: 14 residues. V lost 4 bases, J lost 2 bases, and 11 bases lay in between. In DNA, the CDR3 is TGTGCCAGCAGTTCAGGGATGGAACAAGAGACCCAGTACTTC. It codes for CASSSGMEQETQYF.

J is TRBJ1-1 and V is TRBV6-5; D may be TRBD1 (5 bases). The CDR3 is 15 amino acids. Trimming shortened V by 6 bases and J by 8 bases, and 22 bases separated the two germline ends. Germline CDR1 reads MNHEY; CDR2 reads SVGAGI. Here the CDR3 reads CASSREGPQPAEAFF. CDR3 nucleotide sequence: TGTGCCAGCAGCCGAGAGGGACCGCAACCCGCGGAAGCTTTCTTT.

This chain connects TRBV10-3 to TRBJ2-5; D is unclear. Trimming took 3 bases from V and 2 from J, leaving 16 bases between them. Germline CDR1 is ENHRY and CDR2 is SYGVKD. The CDR3 runs 16 residues. The CDR3 nucleotides are TGTGCCATCAGTGACGGAACAGACATTAAACAAGAGACCCAGTACTTC. Translating it yields CAISDGTDIKQETQYF.